These T cell receptor beta chains were read from a single sample in a study of blood T cells in healthy people across ages. A single record per CDR3 protein comes from TCRdb applying MiXCR to the 5' RACE reads. The table lists over 600,000 distinct CDR3 sequences, about 56% of them singletons. The sample was blood. The receptors were gathered from a man in his forties in good health. Each CDR3 is given without its conserved first and last residue. Clone sizes are given selectively: once, few, many, or a class where the clone is expanded.

-	TRBV3-1	TRBJ1-2	ASSQAAWYGYT
-	TRBV29-1	TRBJ2-5	SVEVGAGAETQY
few	TRBV29-1	TRBJ2-7	SVDTDSYEQY
few	TRBV10-3	TRBJ1-2	AIRSVGELGYGYT
few	TRBV15	TRBJ2-7	ATSKGQPYEQY
-	TRBV4-2	TRBJ2-7	ASSQDVMAGVAFYEQY
-	TRBV29-1	TRBJ2-1	SYGRSSYNEQF
-	TRBV29-1	TRBJ2-6	SAATLRDRASGANVLT
-	TRBV10-3	-	AISESSWQGGDLYEQY
many	TRBV7-2	TRBJ1-2	ASRGDNYGYT
-	TRBV29-1	TRBJ1-3	SVGPRELNTIY
once	TRBV14	TRBJ2-7	ASSQARLSGLMGNEQY
-	TRBV27	TRBJ1-5	ASSKFTGSNQPQH
-	TRBV3-1	TRBJ2-1	ASSQGGPAELYNEQF
-	TRBV30	TRBJ1-2	AWSVPRRRAYGYT
-	TRBV12-3/TRBV12-4	TRBJ1-3	ASSFEDRVRY
few	TRBV28	TRBJ2-5	ASSSGTSGQETQY
-	TRBV7-2	TRBJ2-3	ASSSSGNPDTQY
-	TRBV9	-	ASSRAVSYNEQY
-	TRBV11-2	TRBJ1-2	ASSSDITPYGYT
-	TRBV11-1	TRBJ2-6	ASSLAPSGISSGANVLT
-	TRBV11-1	TRBJ2-3	ASSLGQGALREDTQY
-	TRBV3-1	TRBJ1-2	ASSQNRGTGGYT
-	TRBV3-1	TRBJ1-2	ASSVRQGLYT
once	TRBV7-2	-	ASSTRRFETQY
-	TRBV10-3	TRBJ2-7	AISRASGGAGSYNEQY
-	TRBV12-3/TRBV12-4	TRBJ1-1	ASSLTTGDTEAF
-	TRBV27	TRBJ1-5	ASSPRGQGARNQSQH
few	TRBV6-5	TRBJ2-5	ATTSGQGFRETQY
few	TRBV7-3	TRBJ1-5	ASSSLWQRLPLNQPQH
-	TRBV27	TRBJ2-4	ASSLLAPAGIQY
-	TRBV7-3	TRBJ2-5	ASSRLAGGSSETQY
few	TRBV29-1	TRBJ2-3	SVDYGRNSDTQY
-	TRBV11-3	TRBJ1-6	ASSPGQGLNSPLH
-	TRBV5-6	TRBJ1-2	ASSLDRGQDYGYT
-	TRBV9	TRBJ1-1	ASSVEATANTEAF
-	TRBV20-1	TRBJ2-3	SAPLPWRKSADTQY
few	TRBV5-1	TRBJ2-6	ASSLGQGSGANVLT
-	TRBV7-3	TRBJ2-7	ASSLTGTGYEQY
-	TRBV12-3/TRBV12-4	TRBJ2-7	ASFTFGQGLNEQY
few	TRBV28	TRBJ2-3	ASSSYRSGDTQY
-	TRBV15	TRBJ2-3	ATTSGLAGSTDTQY
-	TRBV7-2	TRBJ1-4	ASSLVGTPYGSEKLF
-	TRBV20-1	TRBJ2-7	SARVPAGRSYEQY
few	TRBV7-2	TRBJ1-1	ASSPITEAF